The rows below give T cell receptor beta chains drawn from one sample of a study of blood T cell repertoires in COVID-19. This table comes from immunoSEQ multiplex PCR, and its TCRdb copy is limited to in-frame clones, with some not included. The sample consists of 500,000 to 600,000 clones, about 88% of them appearing once. Sequenced sample: peripheral blood. All receptors come from a woman aged 50 to 65 with COVID-19, enrolled during active disease. CDR3s include the opening cysteine and the closing phenylalanine or tryptophan. A D gene is named only where the DNA matches it firmly. Only some rows state a clone size, as once, few, many or a class for expanded clones.

size: NA; V: TRBV2; D: NA; J: TRBJ2-7; CDR3: CASRGGDSYEQYF; DNA: TGTGCCAGCAGAGGGGGGGACTCCTACGAGCAGTACTTC
size: NA; V: TRBV5-5; D: NA; J: TRBJ1-2; CDR3: CASSLVGDSNGYTF; DNA: TGTGCCAGCAGCTTGGTCGGGGATTCCAATGGCTACACCTTC
size: few; V: TRBV7-6; D: TRBD1; J: TRBJ2-7; CDR3: CASSLGTAYEQYF; DNA: TGTGCCAGCAGCTTGGGGACAGCCTACGAGCAGTACTTC
size: NA; V: TRBV19; D: NA; J: TRBJ1-2; CDR3: CASSPALKSPMGYTF; DNA: TGTGCCAGTAGTCCTGCCCTCAAAAGTCCTATGGGCTACACCTTC
size: NA; V: TRBV5-1; D: TRBD1; J: TRBJ2-2; CDR3: CASSLDWTGSGELFF; DNA: TGCGCCAGCAGCCTAGACTGGACAGGATCCGGGGAGCTGTTTTTT
size: NA; V: TRBV11-2; D: NA; J: TRBJ1-1; CDR3: CASATARTLNTEAFF; DNA: TGTGCCAGCGCTACCGCCCGGACACTGAACACTGAAGCTTTCTTT
size: NA; V: TRBV7-9; D: NA; J: TRBJ1-6; CDR3: CASSLYYRNDSPLHF; DNA: TGTGCCAGCAGCTTATATTACAGAAATGATTCACCCCTCCACTTT
size: NA; V: TRBV4-1; D: TRBD1; J: TRBJ1-1; CDR3: CASSQGTGATEAFF; DNA: TGCGCCAGCAGCCAAGGGACAGGGGCTACTGAAGCTTTCTTT
size: NA; V: TRBV19; D: NA; J: TRBJ1-4; CDR3: CASAVEVPRSNEKLFF; DNA: TGTGCCAGTGCCGTCGAGGTCCCGAGATCTAATGAAAAACTGTTTTTT
size: NA; V: TRBV5-1; D: TRBD2; J: TRBJ2-3; CDR3: CASSPLGGFTDTQYF; DNA: TGCGCCAGCAGCCCCCTGGGGGGGTTCACAGATACGCAGTATTTT
size: NA; V: TRBV28; D: NA; J: TRBJ1-1; CDR3: CASSFQKTEAFF; DNA: TGTGCCAGCAGTTTTCAGAAGACTGAAGCTTTCTTT
size: NA; V: TRBV6-6; D: NA; J: TRBJ1-5; CDR3: CASSAGDQPQHF; DNA: TGTGCCAGCAGTGCCGGTGATCAGCCCCAGCATTTT
size: few; V: TRBV5-6; D: NA; J: TRBJ1-6; CDR3: CASSLGGAARNSPLHF; DNA: TGTGCCAGCAGCCTCGGGGGAGCGGCCCGCAATTCACCCCTCCACTTT
size: once; V: TRBV11-2; D: TRBD1; J: TRBJ1-1; CDR3: CASSLEGQANTEAFF; DNA: TGTGCCAGCAGCTTAGAGGGACAGGCGAACACTGAAGCTTTCTTT
size: few; V: TRBV7-9; D: TRBD1; J: TRBJ1-4; CDR3: CASSKTGATEKLFF; DNA: TGTGCCAGCAGCAAAACAGGGGCTACTGAAAAACTGTTTTTT
size: NA; V: TRBV13; D: NA; J: TRBJ2-7; CDR3: CASSPGLSEQYF; DNA: TGTGCCAGCAGCCCGGGACTTTCGGAGCAGTACTTC
size: NA; V: TRBV6-5; D: NA; J: TRBJ1-4; CDR3: CASSYSGPARGEKLFF; DNA: TGTGCCAGCAGTTATTCGGGTCCCGCTAGGGGTGAAAAACTGTTTTTT
size: NA; V: TRBV3-1/TRBV3-2; D: NA; J: TRBJ1-3; CDR3: CASSQLTSEIYF; DNA: TGTGCCAGCAGCCAACTTACGTCGGAGATATATTTT
size: NA; V: TRBV30; D: TRBD1; J: TRBJ2-7; CDR3: CAWKSGQYEQYF; DNA: TGTGCCTGGAAATCGGGACAGTACGAGCAGTACTTC
size: NA; V: TRBV13; D: NA; J: TRBJ1-2; CDR3: CATSPGGGYGYTF; DNA: TGTGCCACCTCACCCGGGGGGGGCTATGGCTACACCTTC
size: NA; V: TRBV7-9; D: TRBD2; J: TRBJ2-7; CDR3: CASSLYGGENSYEQYF; DNA: TGTGCCAGCAGCTTATACGGGGGGGAGAACTCCTACGAGCAGTACTTC
size: NA; V: TRBV6-5; D: TRBD1; J: TRBJ1-2; CDR3: CASSQTPGQGKGYTF; DNA: TGTGCCAGCAGTCAGACCCCGGGACAGGGAAAAGGCTACACCTTC
size: NA; V: TRBV27; D: NA; J: TRBJ1-4; CDR3: CASSFGRPSTNEKLFF; DNA: TGTGCCAGCAGTTTTGGCAGGCCCTCAACTAATGAAAAACTGTTTTTT
size: NA; V: TRBV10-3; D: NA; J: TRBJ1-6; CDR3: CAISATGNSPLHF; DNA: TGTGCCATCAGTGCTACAGGGAATTCACCCCTCCACTTT
size: NA; V: TRBV5-6; D: NA; J: TRBJ2-5; CDR3: CASSLVRPTGRSQYF; DNA: TGTGCCAGCAGCTTAGTCAGACCGACGGGTCGGAGCCAGTACTTC
size: NA; V: TRBV2; D: NA; J: TRBJ2-2; CDR3: CASRTTGAGGTGELFF; DNA: TGTGCCAGCAGAACAACAGGGGCCGGGGGCACCGGGGAGCTGTTTTTT
size: NA; V: TRBV24-1; D: NA; J: TRBJ1-4; CDR3: CATSDYLSQKLFF; DNA: TGTGCCACCAGTGATTACCTAAGCCAAAAACTGTTTTTT
size: NA; V: TRBV6-5; D: NA; J: TRBJ1-5; CDR3: CASSYRGNQPQHF; DNA: TGTGCCAGCAGTTACCGAGGCAATCAGCCCCAGCATTTT
size: NA; V: TRBV5-4; D: TRBD2; J: TRBJ2-3; CDR3: CASSLVLAGQSDTQYF; DNA: TGTGCCAGCAGCTTGGTCCTAGCGGGGCAATCAGATACGCAGTATTTT
size: NA; V: TRBV5-1; D: TRBD1; J: TRBJ1-2; CDR3: CASSKDRNYGYTF; DNA: TGCGCCAGCAGCAAGGACAGGAACTATGGCTACACCTTC
size: NA; V: TRBV6-5; D: TRBD1; J: TRBJ2-7; CDR3: CASSLRTGVGYEQYF; DNA: TGTGCCAGCAGTCTTCGTACAGGGGTTGGCTACGAGCAGTACTTC
size: NA; V: TRBV2; D: TRBD1; J: TRBJ1-5; CDR3: CASSPRQGGSNQPQHF; DNA: TGTGCCAGCAGTCCCAGACAGGGTGGAAGCAATCAGCCCCAGCATTTT
size: NA; V: TRBV9; D: NA; J: TRBJ2-2; CDR3: CASNPSPGGELFF; DNA: TGTGCCAGCAACCCCTCCCCGGGTGGGGAGCTGTTTTTT
size: NA; V: TRBV19; D: NA; J: TRBJ1-1; CDR3: CASIAQGDNRAFF; DNA: TGTGCCAGTATAGCACAGGGAGATAACAGAGCTTTCTTT
size: NA; V: TRBV9; D: TRBD1; J: TRBJ2-2; CDR3: CASSAYRGHTGELFF; DNA: TGTGCCAGCAGCGCCTACAGGGGGCACACCGGGGAGCTGTTTTTT
size: NA; V: TRBV14; D: NA; J: TRBJ1-1; CDR3: CASSPWTSLADEAFF; DNA: TGTGCCAGCAGCCCCTGGACTTCTTTAGCTGATGAAGCTTTCTTT
size: NA; V: TRBV30; D: NA; J: TRBJ1-5; CDR3: CAWSLGGSNQPQHF; DNA: TGTGCCTGGAGTCTAGGAGGAAGCAATCAGCCCCAGCATTTT